The sequence of this TCR beta chain was determined in a study of cytomegalovirus exposure and HLA in healthy donors. PCR amplification relied on 60 Vbeta primers (plus 13 Jbeta primers). Libraries were prepared by immunoSEQ multiplex PCR; TCRdb keeps only in-frame clonotypes and omits some of them. This sample carries about 160,000 clones, around three quarters of them seen once, and the ten largest clones take 1.6%. The table lists this clone with a count of one. CDR1 is SEHNR and CDR2 is FQNEAQ in the germline V gene (reference sequence). The CDR3 extends over 13 amino acids. V lost 2 bases, J lost 7 bases, and 4 bases stayed unmatched.

The chain couples TRBV7-9 to TRBJ2-7, with TRBD1 matching 8 bases. The sequenced sample was PBMCs. The receptor was derived from a woman aged 30 to 39 in good health and CMV-seronegative. Here the CDR3 DNA reads TGTGCCAGCAGCTTACAGGGGGCGGGTGAGCAGTACTTC. It specifies CASSLQGAGEQYF. The full variable domain, its missing parts supplied by reference TRBV7-9 and TRBJ2-7, is DTGVSQNPRHKITKRGQNVTFRCDPISEHNRLYWYRQTLGQGPEFLTYFQNEAQLEKSRLLSDRFSAERPKGSFSTLEIQRTEQGDSAMYLCASSLQGAGEQYFGPGTRLTVT.